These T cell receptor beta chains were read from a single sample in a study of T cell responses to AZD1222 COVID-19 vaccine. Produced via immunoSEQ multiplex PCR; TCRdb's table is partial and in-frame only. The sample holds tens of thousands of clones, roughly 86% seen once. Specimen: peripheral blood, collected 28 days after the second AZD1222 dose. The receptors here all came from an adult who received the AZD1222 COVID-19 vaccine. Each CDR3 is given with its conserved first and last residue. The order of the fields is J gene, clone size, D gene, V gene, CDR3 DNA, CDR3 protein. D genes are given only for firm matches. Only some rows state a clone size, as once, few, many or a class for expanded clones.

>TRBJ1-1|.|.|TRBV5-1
TGCGCCAGCAGAACCGAGCTAAACACTGAAGCTTTCTTT
CASRTELNTEAFF
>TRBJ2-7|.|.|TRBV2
TGTGCCAGCAGTGACTTCGCGCAAACCTACGAGCAGTACTTC
CASSDFAQTYEQYF
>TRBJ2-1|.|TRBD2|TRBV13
TGTGCCAGCAGCTTGACCGGGACTAGTCTCTACAATGAGCAGTTCTTC
CASSLTGTSLYNEQFF
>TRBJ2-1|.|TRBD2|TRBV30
TGTGCCTGGGTAGCGGGAGGGCCCTACAATGAGCAGTTCTTC
CAWVAGGPYNEQFF
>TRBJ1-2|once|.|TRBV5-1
TGCGCCAGCAGCTTGGTTGCTAACTATGGCTACACCTTC
CASSLVANYGYTF
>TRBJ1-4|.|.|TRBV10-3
TGTGCCATCAGCGGAGGGACTAATGAAAAACTGTTTTTT
CAISGGTNEKLFF
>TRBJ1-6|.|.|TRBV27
TGTGCCAGCAGTTTAAGGAATTCACCCCTCCACTTT
CASSLRNSPLHF
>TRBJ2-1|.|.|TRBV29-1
TGCAGCGTTCGAATCTACAATGAGCAGTTCTTC
CSVRIYNEQFF
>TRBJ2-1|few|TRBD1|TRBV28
TGTGCCAGCAGTTCTCCCGGGACAGGGGGTTACAATGAGCAGTTCTTC
CASSSPGTGGYNEQFF
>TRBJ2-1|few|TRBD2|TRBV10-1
TGCGCCAGCAGTGAGGCTAGGGCTAGCGGGAGGGCCTCCTATGAGCAGTTCTTC
CASSEARASGRASYEQFF
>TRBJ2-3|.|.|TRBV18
TGTGCCAGCTCACGCCGGACAGATACGCAGTATTTT
CASSRRTDTQYF
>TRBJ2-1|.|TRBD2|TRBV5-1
TGCGCCAGCAGCGGACTAGCGGGAGGTGAGCAGTTCTTC
CASSGLAGGEQFF
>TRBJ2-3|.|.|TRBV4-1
TGCGCCAGCAGCCAAACAAATACGCTCGGCACAGATACGCAGTATTTT
CASSQTNTLGTDTQYF
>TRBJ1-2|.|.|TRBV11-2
TGTGCCAGCAGCTTGACGTCTCATGACGATGGCTACACCTTC
CASSLTSHDDGYTF
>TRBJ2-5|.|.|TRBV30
TGTGCCTGGACTGGGGGGGCGACGGTTCAAGAGACCCAGTACTTC
CAWTGGATVQETQYF
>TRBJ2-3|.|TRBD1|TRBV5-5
TGTGCCAGCAGCTCCCGGACAGGGCCCTCAGATACGCAGTATTTT
CASSSRTGPSDTQYF
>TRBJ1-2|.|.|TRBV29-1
TGCAGCGTTGAGAGTATTGGGGGCTTCTATGGCTACACCTTC
CSVESIGGFYGYTF
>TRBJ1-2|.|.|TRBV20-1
TGCAGTGCTAGTGAGATACGACCTAACTATGGCTACACCTTC
CSASEIRPNYGYTF
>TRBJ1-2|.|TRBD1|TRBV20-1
TGCAGTGCTAGTAGGGGACAGGGGAGATCTGGCTACACCTTC
CSASRGQGRSGYTF
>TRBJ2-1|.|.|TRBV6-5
TGTGCCACCAATAGTCCGGCCAATGAGCAGTTCTTC
CATNSPANEQFF
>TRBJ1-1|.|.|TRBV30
TGTGCCTGGGTGGACATGAACACTGAAGCTTTCTTT
CAWVDMNTEAFF
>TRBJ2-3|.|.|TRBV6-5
TGTGCCAGCAGGGCTAGGCGGGTAGATACGCAGTATTTT
CASRARRVDTQYF
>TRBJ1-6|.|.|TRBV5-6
TGTGCCAGCAGCTTGTACGGGGGCTCCTCACCCCTCCACTTT
CASSLYGGSSPLHF
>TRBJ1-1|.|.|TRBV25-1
TGTGCCAGCAGATCGACAGGAGGGGATACGACTGAAGCTTTCTTT
CASRSTGGDTTEAFF
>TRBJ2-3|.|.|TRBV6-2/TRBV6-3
TGTGCCAGCAGCCCCCGGGTAGGGGATACGCAGTATTTT
CASSPRVGDTQYF
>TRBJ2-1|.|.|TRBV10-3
TGTGCCATCAGTGCCGCCAGCAATGAGCAGTTCTTC
CAISAASNEQFF
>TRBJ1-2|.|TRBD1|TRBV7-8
TGTGCCAGCAGCTTACCCGGGACAGGGTACGGCTACACCTTC
CASSLPGTGYGYTF
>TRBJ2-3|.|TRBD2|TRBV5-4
TGTGCCAGCAGCTTGTTAGCGGGAGGGCCATCAGATACGCAGTATTTT
CASSLLAGGPSDTQYF
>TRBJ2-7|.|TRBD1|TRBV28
TGTGCCAGCAGGGCCGGGACAGGGGGCGCGTACTACGAGCAGTACTTC
CASRAGTGGAYYEQYF
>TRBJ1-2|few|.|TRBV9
TGTGCCAGCAGCCCCATCCCCCTCTATGGCTACACCTTC
CASSPIPLYGYTF